The 6 T cell receptor beta chains given below trace back to one sample, sequenced in a study of shared clonotypes between healthy human individuals. TCRdb keeps only in-frame clones here, not all; method: immunoSEQ multiplex PCR. The sample lists 2 million to 2.5 million clones, 90% to 95% seen once, with 0.39% in the top ten. The sequenced material came from naive CD4+ T cells from PBMCs. The subset denotes: CD45RA+ positively selected. The receptor source for this set is a man younger than 35 in good health. Some clones in this sample may be carry-over from other donors' samples.

The CDR3 nucleotides are TGTGCCAGCAGTTCTAGGGGTTGGAATCAGCCCCAGCATTTT. Translation gives CASSSRGWNQPQHF. This chain connects TRBV6-5 to TRBJ1-5; D might be TRBD1 (5 bases). The length of the CDR3 is 14 residues. V lost 4 bases and J lost 4, with 11 bases in between. CDR1 is MNHEY, CDR2 SVGAGI, per germline.

This rearrangement joins TRBV29-1 to TRBJ2-3; possibly TRBD1 or TRBD2 for D (6 bases each). Looked up from germline, CDR1 is SQVTM and CDR2 is ANQGSEA. The CDR3 contains 14 residues. Trimming removed 6 bases at V and 2 bases at J, with 15 bases between. CDR3 in DNA: TGCAGCGTCTGGGGGGCAGGGCCCACAGATACGCAGTATTTT. The encoded protein is CSVWGAGPTDTQYF.

This chain links TRBV5-1 with TRBJ2-6, with D unclear. There are 16 residues in the CDR3. Trimming took off 0 bases at V and 5 bases at J, with 12 bases between the two ends. CDR1 and CDR2 (germline): SGHRS, YFSETQ. CDR3 in amino acids: CASSLGGLGRANVLTF. DNA for the CDR3: TGCGCCAGCAGCTTGGGGGGATTAGGTAGGGCCAACGTCCTGACTTTC.

The V and J genes are TRBV30 and TRBJ2-2; 8 nucleotides match TRBD1. V shed 3 bases, J shed 5 bases, and the junction held 8 bases outside the gene matches. This CDR3 is 15 amino acids long. CDR1 is GTSNPN and CDR2 is SVGIG in the germline V gene (reference sequence). The CDR3 is CAWRTGTGPTGELFF. The CDR3 bases are TGTGCCTGGAGGACTGGGACAGGTCCTACCGGGGAGCTGTTTTTT.

V is TRBV2 and J is TRBJ1-5; no firm D call. V lost 3 bases and J 5 bases, leaving 14 bases between the germline ends. This CDR3 is built from 15 residues. Germline assignment: CDR1 SNHLY and CDR2 FYNNEI. The CDR3 region is CASSEVVGSDQPQHF. The CDR3 DNA sequence: TGTGCCAGCAGTGAGGTTGTAGGGTCTGATCAGCCCCAGCATTTT. Full variable domain (outside the CDR3, taken from reference TRBV2 and TRBJ1-5): EPEVTQTPSHQVTQMGQEVILRCVPISNHLYFYWYRQILGQKVEFLVSFYNNEISEKSEIFDDQFSVERPDGSNFTLKIRSTKLEDSAMYFCASSEVVGSDQPQHFGDGTRLSIL.

DNA of the CDR3: TGTGCCAGCAGGCCCGGGAGCCACTACGAGCAGTACTTC. It is translated as CASRPGSHYEQYF. The V gene is TRBV6-1, the J gene TRBJ2-7; perhaps TRBD2 as D (6 bases). The CDR3 consists of 13 residues. In germline, CDR1 is MNHNS, CDR2 SASEGT. Trimming removed 6 bases at V and 3 bases at J, with 12 bases between.